This is a list of T cell receptor beta chains from one sample in a study of T-cell memory formation after mild COVID-19. TCRdb called the 5' RACE reads again in MiXCR, with one record for every CDR3 protein. The sample shows hundreds of thousands of distinct CDR3 sequences, 20% to 25% of them seen only once. The source material was PBMCs or a T cell subset sorted from them (not recorded which). The receptors here all came from an adult woman who had mild COVID-19 (a few samples of this study predate the infection). Cell type and time point are not known. CDR3s include the opening cysteine and the closing phenylalanine or tryptophan. A D gene is named only where the DNA matches it firmly. The size entry is marked missing in some rows and otherwise reads once, few, many or a size class.

clone_size: -
j_call: TRBJ1-2
d_call: -
v_call: TRBV6-6
cdr3_nt: TGTGCCAGCAGAGGCAGCGCTAACTATGGCTACACCTTC
cdr3_aa: CASRGSANYGYTF

clone_size: -
j_call: TRBJ1-5
d_call: -
v_call: TRBV27
cdr3_nt: TGTGCCAGCAGTCCCTCCCCCTCGAGTTCCCAGCATTTT
cdr3_aa: CASSPSPSSSQHF

clone_size: -
j_call: TRBJ1-5
d_call: -
v_call: TRBV6-2/TRBV6-3
cdr3_nt: TGTGCCAGCAGTTACCCCCCTGGACCGGCCAATCAGCCCCAGCATTTT
cdr3_aa: CASSYPPGPANQPQHF

clone_size: many
j_call: TRBJ2-3
d_call: -
v_call: TRBV12-3/TRBV12-4
cdr3_nt: TGTGCCAGCCGCTTGGCGGGGGCAAGCACAGATACGCAGTATTTT
cdr3_aa: CASRLAGASTDTQYF

clone_size: few
j_call: TRBJ2-7
d_call: TRBD1
v_call: TRBV4-3
cdr3_nt: TGCGCCAGCAGCCAAGGGTTGGGACAGTTAGACGAGCAGTACTTC
cdr3_aa: CASSQGLGQLDEQYF

clone_size: few
j_call: TRBJ2-1
d_call: -
v_call: TRBV5-8
cdr3_nt: TGTGCCAGCAGCTTGTGGGTTAGTGTGACAGAAAGGGGGTCCTACAATGAGCAGTTCTTC
cdr3_aa: CASSLWVSVTERGSYNEQFF

clone_size: -
j_call: TRBJ2-5
d_call: -
v_call: TRBV12-3/TRBV12-4
cdr3_nt: TGTGCCAGCAGTCCGATTGGAGCGGTCCAAGAGACCCAGTACTTC
cdr3_aa: CASSPIGAVQETQYF

clone_size: few
j_call: TRBJ2-7
d_call: TRBD1
v_call: TRBV7-9
cdr3_nt: TGTGCCAGCAGCGTTGGACAGGAGATCTCCTACGAGCAGTACTTC
cdr3_aa: CASSVGQEISYEQYF

clone_size: -
j_call: TRBJ2-3
d_call: TRBD1
v_call: TRBV20-1
cdr3_nt: TGCAGTGCGACCGGGACAGGGGTTTCTGACTTCACAGATACGCAGTATTTT
cdr3_aa: CSATGTGVSDFTDTQYF

clone_size: few
j_call: TRBJ1-2
d_call: -
v_call: TRBV30
cdr3_nt: TGTGCCTGGACCCTACCGGGACTGGAAAGCTACACCTTC
cdr3_aa: CAWTLPGLESYTF

clone_size: few
j_call: TRBJ2-2
d_call: -
v_call: TRBV14
cdr3_nt: TGTGCCAGCAGCCCCATACACACCGGGGAGCTGTTTTTT
cdr3_aa: CASSPIHTGELFF

clone_size: many
j_call: TRBJ2-3
d_call: -
v_call: TRBV5-4
cdr3_nt: TGTGCCAGCAGCTTCGGACCTAGCACAGATACGCAGTATTTT
cdr3_aa: CASSFGPSTDTQYF

clone_size: once
j_call: TRBJ1-6
d_call: -
v_call: TRBV6-5
cdr3_nt: TGTGCCAGCAGTAGGACCGGGGGCTATAATTCACCCCTCCACTTT
cdr3_aa: CASSRTGGYNSPLHF

clone_size: few
j_call: TRBJ2-2
d_call: TRBD2
v_call: TRBV6-1
cdr3_nt: TGTGCCACCGGGAGGAGCGCGTGGACCGGGGAGCTGTTTTTT
cdr3_aa: CATGRSAWTGELFF

clone_size: -
j_call: TRBJ1-5
d_call: -
v_call: TRBV3-1
cdr3_nt: TGTGCCAGCAGCCAAGGTGGAGTTAGCAATCAGCCCCAGCATTTT
cdr3_aa: CASSQGGVSNQPQHF